Listed below are T cell receptor beta chains from one sample, sequenced in a study of CD4+ T cells in melanoma. Sequencing used immunoSEQ multiplex PCR; TCRdb keeps in-frame clones, though not all of them. This sample has about 140,000 clones, with nearly 95% found just once. The receptor set was obtained from a human donor with melanoma. The CDR3 runs from the conserved cysteine through the conserved F or W. D genes are given only for firm matches. The size of a clone is reported for some rows only, either as once, few or many, or as a class for expanded clones.

>few|TRBV7-2|-|TRBJ1-5
TGTGCCAGCAGCGATGTGACTGCGAATCAGCCCCAGCATTTT
CASSDVTANQPQHF
>-|TRBV5-1|-|TRBJ1-6
TGCGCCAGCAGCTTGGGGACAGTGGACTCCTATAATTCACCCCTCCACTTT
CASSLGTVDSYNSPLHF
>-|TRBV2|TRBD1|TRBJ2-7
TGTGCCAGCAGTGGGGACAGACCCTACGAGCAGTACTTC
CASSGDRPYEQYF
>-|TRBV9|-|TRBJ1-5
TGTGCCAGTGGGAATAGCAATCAGCCCCAGCATTTT
CASGNSNQPQHF
>-|TRBV19|-|TRBJ1-1
TGTGCCAGTAGTTGGAGCACTGAAGCTTTCTTT
CASSWSTEAFF
>-|TRBV5-1|-|TRBJ2-3
TGCGCCAGCAGCTTGGAGGGCTCGGATACGCAGTATTTT
CASSLEGSDTQYF
>-|TRBV11-2|TRBD2|TRBJ2-1
TGTGCCAGCAGTCCGAGCGGGGGGCTGTCAGATGAGCAGTTCTTC
CASSPSGGLSDEQFF
>-|TRBV18|TRBD2|TRBJ2-7
TGTGCCAGCTCACCGGTTAGAAGCGGGGCCTACGAGCAGTACTTC
CASSPVRSGAYEQYF
>-|TRBV4-1|-|TRBJ1-2
TGCGCCAGCAGCCAAGGCCCCACAGGGCAAGGCTACACCTTC
CASSQGPTGQGYTF
>-|TRBV2|TRBD1|TRBJ1-5
TGTGCCAGCAGTCCCGGGACAGGGAATCAGCCCCAGCATTTT
CASSPGTGNQPQHF
>once|TRBV7-9|-|TRBJ2-3
TGTGCCAGCAGCTCCCCCGAGGAGACGCAGTATTTT
CASSSPEETQYF
>-|TRBV27|TRBD1|TRBJ2-1
TGTGCCAGCAGTTTCAGGGGGTATCCCTACAATGAGCAGTTCTTC
CASSFRGYPYNEQFF
>-|TRBV27|-|TRBJ1-4
TGTGCCAGCAGTGACCTCAGTGCTGGAAAAGAAAAACTGTTTTTT
CASSDLSAGKEKLFF
>-|TRBV5-6|TRBD1|TRBJ1-1
TGTGCCAGCAGCTCCCGGGACAGGGTACCTGAAGCTTTCTTT
CASSSRDRVPEAFF
>-|TRBV5-1|-|TRBJ2-1
TGCGCCAGCAGCTTGCTCCAGTCCCACAATGAGCAGTTCTTC
CASSLLQSHNEQFF
>-|TRBV7-9|-|TRBJ1-2
TGTGCCAGCAGCGTACTCGGGAGCAGTCCCTATGGCTACACCTTC
CASSVLGSSPYGYTF
>-|TRBV2|-|TRBJ2-3
TGTGCCAGCAGTGTGGGGGGGCCAGATACGCAGTATTTT
CASSVGGPDTQYF
>-|TRBV4-2|TRBD1|TRBJ1-6
TGTGCCAGCAGCCAAGATGGGACAGGGAATTCACCCCTCCACTTT
CASSQDGTGNSPLHF
>once|TRBV2|TRBD1|TRBJ2-7
TGTGCCAGCAGTGAGGACAGGGCGGGCTACGAGCAGTACTTC
CASSEDRAGYEQYF
>-|TRBV27|TRBD1|TRBJ2-7
TGTGCCAGCAGTTTATCGGCGACAGGGAACTACGAGCAGTACTTC
CASSLSATGNYEQYF
>-|TRBV25-1|-|TRBJ2-5
TGTGCCAGCAGTGGCGGGGCCTTGGGAGAGACCCAGTACTTC
CASSGGALGETQYF
>once|TRBV29-1|TRBD1|TRBJ1-3
TGCAGCGCCAACACAGGGGGCTCGGGAAACACCATATATTTT
CSANTGGSGNTIYF
>-|TRBV18|TRBD1|TRBJ1-2
TGTGCCAGCTCACCGGGACAGGGGACTTTTAACTATGGCTACACCTTC
CASSPGQGTFNYGYTF
>-|TRBV5-1|-|TRBJ1-4
TGCGCCAGCAGCTTGGGACAAGCAACTAATGAAAAACTGTTTTTT
CASSLGQATNEKLFF
>-|TRBV10-3|TRBD1|TRBJ2-4
TGTGCCATCAGTGAAGGGCAGGGGGAAAACATTCAGTACTTC
CAISEGQGENIQYF
>-|TRBV5-6|-|TRBJ1-1
TGTGCCAGCAGCTTATCGGGGGGCACTGAAGCTTTCTTT
CASSLSGGTEAFF
>-|TRBV5-1|-|TRBJ1-6
TGCGCCAGCAGCCCCGGGACATTACATAATTCACCCCTCCACTTT
CASSPGTLHNSPLHF
>once|TRBV19|TRBD1|TRBJ1-1
TGTGCCAGCAAATACAGGGGCAAAGTTGGATACACTGAAGCTTTCTTT
CASKYRGKVGYTEAFF
>-|TRBV10-2|TRBD2|TRBJ2-3
TGCGCCAGCAGTGAAAAGGCGGGGGGGAAAGATACGCAGTATTTT
CASSEKAGGKDTQYF
>-|TRBV5-1|TRBD1|TRBJ1-6
TGCGCCAGCAGCTGGGACAGGGTTGCACCCCTCCACTTT
CASSWDRVAPLHF
>-|TRBV5-1|-|TRBJ1-2
TGCGCCAGCAGCTTGGATTTGGGGGCTTCTGGCTACACCTTC
CASSLDLGASGYTF